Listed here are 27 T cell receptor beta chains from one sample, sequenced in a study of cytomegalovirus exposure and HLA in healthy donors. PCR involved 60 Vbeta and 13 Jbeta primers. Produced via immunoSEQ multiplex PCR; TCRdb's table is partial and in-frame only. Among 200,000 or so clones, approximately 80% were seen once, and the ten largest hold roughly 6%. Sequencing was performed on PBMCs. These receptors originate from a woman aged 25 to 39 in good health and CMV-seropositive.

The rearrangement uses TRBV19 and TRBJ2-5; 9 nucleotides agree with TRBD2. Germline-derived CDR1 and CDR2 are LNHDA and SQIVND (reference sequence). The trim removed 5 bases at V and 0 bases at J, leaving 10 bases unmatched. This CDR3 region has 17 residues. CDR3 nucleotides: TGTGCCAGTAGTCCCCTTGGTAGCGGGAGAAACCAAGAGACCCAGTACTTC. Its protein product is CASSPLGSGRNQETQYF.

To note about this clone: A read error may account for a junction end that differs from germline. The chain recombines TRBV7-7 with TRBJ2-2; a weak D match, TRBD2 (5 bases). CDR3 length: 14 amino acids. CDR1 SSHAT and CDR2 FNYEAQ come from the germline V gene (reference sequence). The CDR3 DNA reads TGTGCTAGCAGCAGTTCTAAGAACACCGGGGAGCTGCTTTTT. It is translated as CASSSSKNTGELLF. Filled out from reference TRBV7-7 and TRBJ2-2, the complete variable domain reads GAGVSQSPRYKVTKRGQDVTLRCDPISSHATLYWYQQALGQGPEFLTYFNYEAQPDKSGLPSDRFSAERPEGSISTLTIQRTEQRDSAMYRCASSSSKNTGELLFGEGSRLTVL.

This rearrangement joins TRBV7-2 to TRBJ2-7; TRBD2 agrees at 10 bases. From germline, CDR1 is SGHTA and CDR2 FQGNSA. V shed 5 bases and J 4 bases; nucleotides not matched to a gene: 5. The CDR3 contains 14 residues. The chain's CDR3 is CASSPTSGEYEQYF. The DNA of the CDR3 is TGTGCCAGCAGCCCAACTAGCGGGGAGTACGAGCAGTACTTC. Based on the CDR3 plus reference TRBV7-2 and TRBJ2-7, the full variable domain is GAGVSQSPSNKVTEKGKDVELRCDPISGHTALYWYRQSLGQGLEFLIYFQGNSAPDKSGLPSDRFSAERTGGSVSTLTIQRTQQEDSAVYLCASSPTSGEYEQYFGPGTRLTVT.

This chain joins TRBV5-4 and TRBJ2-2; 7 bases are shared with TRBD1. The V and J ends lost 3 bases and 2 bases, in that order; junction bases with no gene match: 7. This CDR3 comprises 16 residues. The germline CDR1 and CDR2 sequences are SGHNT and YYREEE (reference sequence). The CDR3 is CASSWGQLANTGELFF. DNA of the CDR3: TGTGCCAGCAGCTGGGGACAGCTCGCTAACACCGGGGAGCTGTTTTTT.

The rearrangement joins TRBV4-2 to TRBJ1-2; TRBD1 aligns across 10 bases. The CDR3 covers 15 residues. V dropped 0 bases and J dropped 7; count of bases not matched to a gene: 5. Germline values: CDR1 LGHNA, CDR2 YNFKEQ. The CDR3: CASSQDPGQGVGYTF. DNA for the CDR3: TGTGCCAGCAGCCAAGATCCCGGACAGGGGGTTGGCTACACCTTC.

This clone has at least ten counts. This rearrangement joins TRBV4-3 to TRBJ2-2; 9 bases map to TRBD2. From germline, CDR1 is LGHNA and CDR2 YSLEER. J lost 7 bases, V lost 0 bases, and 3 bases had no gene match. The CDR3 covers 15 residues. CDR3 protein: CASSQEIAGDGELFF. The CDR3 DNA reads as TGCGCCAGCAGCCAAGAAATAGCGGGGGACGGGGAGCTGTTTTTT.

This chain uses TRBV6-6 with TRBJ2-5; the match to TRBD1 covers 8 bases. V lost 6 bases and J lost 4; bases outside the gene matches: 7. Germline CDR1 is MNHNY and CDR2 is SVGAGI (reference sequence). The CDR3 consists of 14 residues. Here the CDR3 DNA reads TGTGCCAGCAGCCCCCCCAGGGGGCGAGAGACCCAGTACTTC. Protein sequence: CASSPPRGRETQYF.

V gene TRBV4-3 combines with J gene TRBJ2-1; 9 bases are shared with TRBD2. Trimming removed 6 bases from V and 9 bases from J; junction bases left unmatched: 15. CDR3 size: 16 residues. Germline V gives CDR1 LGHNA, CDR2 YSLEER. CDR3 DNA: TGCGCCAGCAGGATGGAGGGCGGGGGGGCTCAAAGTGAGCAGTTCTTC. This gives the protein CASRMEGGGAQSEQFF.

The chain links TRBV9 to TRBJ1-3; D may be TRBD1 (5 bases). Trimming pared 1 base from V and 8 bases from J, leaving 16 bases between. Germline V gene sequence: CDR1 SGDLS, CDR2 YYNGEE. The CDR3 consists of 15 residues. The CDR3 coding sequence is TGTGCCAGCAGCGTAAGCAGGGTAAAAGGGGACACCATATATTTT. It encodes CASSVSRVKGDTIYF.

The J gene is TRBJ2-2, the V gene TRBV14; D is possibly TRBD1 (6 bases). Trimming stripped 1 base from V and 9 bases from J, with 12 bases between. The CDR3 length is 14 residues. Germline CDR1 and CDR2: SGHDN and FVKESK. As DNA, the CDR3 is TGTGCCAGCAGCCAAGCGGAAACAGGGCGGGAGCTGTTTTTT. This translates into CASSQAETGRELFF.

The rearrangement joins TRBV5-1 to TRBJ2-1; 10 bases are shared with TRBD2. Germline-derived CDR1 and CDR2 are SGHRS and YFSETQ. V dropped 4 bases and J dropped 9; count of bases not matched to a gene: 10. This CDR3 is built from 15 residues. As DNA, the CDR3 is TGCGCCAGCAGCCCTTGGGGAAGGACTAGCGGTGAGCAGTTCTTC. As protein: CASSPWGRTSGEQFF.

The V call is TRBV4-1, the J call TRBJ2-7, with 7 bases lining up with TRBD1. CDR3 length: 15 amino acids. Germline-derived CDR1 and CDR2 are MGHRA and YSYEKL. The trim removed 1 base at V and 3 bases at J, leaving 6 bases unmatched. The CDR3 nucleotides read TGCGCCAGCAGCCAAGCTGACAGGGTCAGCTACGAGCAGTACTTC. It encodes CASSQADRVSYEQYF.

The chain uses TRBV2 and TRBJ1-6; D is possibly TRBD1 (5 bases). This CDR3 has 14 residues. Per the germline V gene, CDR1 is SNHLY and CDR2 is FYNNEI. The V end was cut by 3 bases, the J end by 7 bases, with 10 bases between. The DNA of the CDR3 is TGTGCCAGCAGTGATTCAGGGAGGAATTCACCCCTCCACTTT. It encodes CASSDSGRNSPLHF.

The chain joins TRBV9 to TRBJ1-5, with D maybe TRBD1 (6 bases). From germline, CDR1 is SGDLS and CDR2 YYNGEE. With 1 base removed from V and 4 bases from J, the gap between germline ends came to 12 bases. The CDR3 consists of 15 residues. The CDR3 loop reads CASSVSTGWNQPQHF. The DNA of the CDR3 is TGTGCCAGCAGCGTATCTACAGGGTGGAATCAGCCCCAGCATTTT.

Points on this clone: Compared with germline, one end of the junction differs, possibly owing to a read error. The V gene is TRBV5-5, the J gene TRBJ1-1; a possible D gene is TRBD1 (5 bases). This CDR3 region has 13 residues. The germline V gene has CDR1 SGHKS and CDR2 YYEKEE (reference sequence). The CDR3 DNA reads TGTGCCAGCAGCTTGCGCTGGGGCACTGAATCTTTCTTT. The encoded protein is CASSLRWGTESFF.

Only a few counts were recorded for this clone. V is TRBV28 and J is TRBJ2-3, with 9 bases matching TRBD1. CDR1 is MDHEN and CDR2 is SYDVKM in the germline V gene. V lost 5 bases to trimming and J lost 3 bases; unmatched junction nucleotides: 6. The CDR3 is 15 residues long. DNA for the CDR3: TGTGCCAGCAGTGTACACAGGGGGCGGACAGATACGCAGTATTTT. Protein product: CASSVHRGRTDTQYF.

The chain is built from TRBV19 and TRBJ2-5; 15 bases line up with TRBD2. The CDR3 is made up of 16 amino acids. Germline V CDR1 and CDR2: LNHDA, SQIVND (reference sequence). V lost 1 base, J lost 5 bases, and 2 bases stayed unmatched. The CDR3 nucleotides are TGTGCCAGTAGTATAGGAGGACTAGCGGGAGGGGAGACCCAGTACTTC. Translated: CASSIGGLAGGETQYF.

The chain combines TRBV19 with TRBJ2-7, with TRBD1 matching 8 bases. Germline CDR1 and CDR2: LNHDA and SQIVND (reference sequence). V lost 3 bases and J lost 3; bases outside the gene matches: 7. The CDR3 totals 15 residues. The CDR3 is CASSIRQGASYEQYF. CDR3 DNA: TGTGCCAGTAGTATTAGGCAGGGGGCGAGCTACGAGCAGTACTTC.

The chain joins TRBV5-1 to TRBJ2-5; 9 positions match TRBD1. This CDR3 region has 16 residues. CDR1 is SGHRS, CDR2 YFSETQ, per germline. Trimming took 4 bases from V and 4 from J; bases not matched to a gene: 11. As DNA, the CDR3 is TGCGCCAGCAGCCTCCACGGGACAGGGACGGGAGAGACCCAGTACTTC. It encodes CASSLHGTGTGETQYF.

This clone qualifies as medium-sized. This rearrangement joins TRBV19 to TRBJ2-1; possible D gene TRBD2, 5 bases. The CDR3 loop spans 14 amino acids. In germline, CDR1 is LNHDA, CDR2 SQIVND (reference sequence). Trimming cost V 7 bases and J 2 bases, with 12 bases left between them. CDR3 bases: TGTGCCAGTAACGAGGGAGTCCCCTACAATGAGCAGTTCTTC. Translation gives CASNEGVPYNEQFF.

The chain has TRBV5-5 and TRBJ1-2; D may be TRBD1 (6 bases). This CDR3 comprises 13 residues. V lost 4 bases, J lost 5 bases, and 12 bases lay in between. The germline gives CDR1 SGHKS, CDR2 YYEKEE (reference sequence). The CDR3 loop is CASSESTGYGYTF. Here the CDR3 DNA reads TGTGCCAGCAGCGAGAGCACAGGGTATGGCTACACCTTC.

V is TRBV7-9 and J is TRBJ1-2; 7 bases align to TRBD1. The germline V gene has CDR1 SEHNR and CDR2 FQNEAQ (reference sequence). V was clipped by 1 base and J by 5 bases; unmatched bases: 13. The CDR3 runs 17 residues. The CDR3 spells CASSLGGSGQLEYGYTF. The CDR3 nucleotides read TGTGCCAGCAGCTTAGGGGGTTCGGGACAGTTAGAATATGGCTACACCTTC.

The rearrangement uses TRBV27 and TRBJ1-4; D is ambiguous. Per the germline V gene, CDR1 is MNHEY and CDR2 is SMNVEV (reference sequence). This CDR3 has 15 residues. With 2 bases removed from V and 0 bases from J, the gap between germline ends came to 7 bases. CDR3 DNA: TGTGCCAGCAGTTTAGGCCCTGCAACTAATGAAAAACTGTTTTTT. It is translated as CASSLGPATNEKLFF. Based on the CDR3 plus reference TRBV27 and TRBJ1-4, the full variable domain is EAQVTQNPRYLITVTGKKLTVTCSQNMNHEYMSWYRQDPGLGLRQIYYSMNVEVTDKGDVPEGYKVSRKEKRNFPLILESPSPNQTSLYFCASSLGPATNEKLFFGSGTQLSVL.

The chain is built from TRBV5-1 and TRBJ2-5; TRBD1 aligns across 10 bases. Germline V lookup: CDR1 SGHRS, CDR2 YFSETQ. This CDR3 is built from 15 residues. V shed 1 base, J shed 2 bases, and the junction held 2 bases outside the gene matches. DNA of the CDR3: TGCGCCAGCAGCTTGTTGGGACAGGGGCAAGAGACCCAGTACTTC. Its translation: CASSLLGQGQETQYF. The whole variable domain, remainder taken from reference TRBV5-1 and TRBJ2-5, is KAGVTQTPRYLIKTRGQQVTLSCSPISGHRSVSWYQQTPGQGLQFLFEYFSETQRNKGNFPGRFSGRQFSNSRSEMNVSTLELGDSALYLCASSLLGQGQETQYFGPGTRLLVL.

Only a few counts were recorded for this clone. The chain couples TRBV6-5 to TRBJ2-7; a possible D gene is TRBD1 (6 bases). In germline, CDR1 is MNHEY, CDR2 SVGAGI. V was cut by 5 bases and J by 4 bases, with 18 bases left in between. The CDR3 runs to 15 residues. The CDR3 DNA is TGTGCCAGCAGTCAGGACAGCGAAGGCCCTTACGAGCAGTACTTC. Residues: CASSQDSEGPYEQYF.

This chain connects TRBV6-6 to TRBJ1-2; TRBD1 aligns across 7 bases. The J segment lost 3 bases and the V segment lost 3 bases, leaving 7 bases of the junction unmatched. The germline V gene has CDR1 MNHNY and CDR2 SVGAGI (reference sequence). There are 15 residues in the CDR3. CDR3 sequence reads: CASSYDLRGDYGYTF. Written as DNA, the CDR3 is TGTGCCAGCAGTTATGATCTCAGGGGGGACTATGGCTACACCTTC.

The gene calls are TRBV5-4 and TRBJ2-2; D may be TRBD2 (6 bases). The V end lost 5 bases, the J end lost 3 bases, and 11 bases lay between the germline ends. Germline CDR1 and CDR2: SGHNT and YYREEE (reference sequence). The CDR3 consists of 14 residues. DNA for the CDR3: TGTGCCAGCAGTTCGGGACTTTACACCGGGGAGCTGTTTTTT. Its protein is CASSSGLYTGELFF.